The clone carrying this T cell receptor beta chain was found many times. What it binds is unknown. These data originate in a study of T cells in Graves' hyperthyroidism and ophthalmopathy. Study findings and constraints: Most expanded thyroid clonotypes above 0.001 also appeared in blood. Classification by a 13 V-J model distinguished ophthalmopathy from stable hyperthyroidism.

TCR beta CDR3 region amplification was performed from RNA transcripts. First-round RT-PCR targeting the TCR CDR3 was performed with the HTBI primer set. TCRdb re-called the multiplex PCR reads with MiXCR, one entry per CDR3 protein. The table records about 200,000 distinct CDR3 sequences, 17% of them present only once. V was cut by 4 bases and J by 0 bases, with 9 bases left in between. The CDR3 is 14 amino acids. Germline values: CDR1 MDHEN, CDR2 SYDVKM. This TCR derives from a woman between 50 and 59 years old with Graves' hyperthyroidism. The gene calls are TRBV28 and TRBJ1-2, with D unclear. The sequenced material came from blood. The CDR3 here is CASSSGEANYGYTF. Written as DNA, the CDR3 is TGTGCCAGCAGTTCCGGCGAAGCTAACTATGGCTACACCTTC.